This T cell receptor beta chain was captured by sequencing in a study of blood T cell repertoires in COVID-19. Study context: Both acute and convalescent COVID-19 samples were obtained from the United States, Italy and Spain. PBMCs, B-cell-depleted T cells, or T cells provided the cDNA or gDNA that made up the material.

There are 20 residues in the CDR3. Germline-derived CDR1 and CDR2 are GTSNPN and SVGIG (reference sequence). Unmatched junction bases numbered 23, after V lost 4 bases and J lost 3 bases. Source study methods: Estimated nucleated cell counts came from reference gene primer amplification. The assay was immunoSEQ multiplex PCR, and TCRdb's table has in-frame clones only and misses some. V, J and clone size are taken as reported in that table, and D and trimming were inferred from the DNA itself. The table has around 50,000 clones, 86% seen once. The rearrangement uses TRBV30 and TRBJ1-2; 10 bases are shared with TRBD1. The sample comprised peripheral blood. This clonotype originated in a woman aged 55-70 years with acute or convalescent COVID-19. In nucleotides, the CDR3 is TGTGCCTGGAAGTTTCGGGGATCGGGGACAGGGGCCCTGCAGGACTATGGCTACACCTTC. It codes for CAWKFRGSGTGALQDYGYTF.